This TCR beta chain was identified during a study of blood T cell repertoires in COVID-19. About the study: Whether acute or convalescent, the COVID-19 samples came from the United States, Italy and Spain. T cells, B-cell-depleted T cells, or PBMCs provided the cDNA or gDNA that served as material.

TCRdb keeps only in-frame clones here, not all; method: immunoSEQ multiplex PCR. The data show a few hundred thousand clones, 89% seen once. Living in 24 US areas, the participants were between roughly 18 and 90 years of age. Two negative PCRs, clearance, or symptom resolution characterized the recovered Cohort 3 donors. The sequencing sample was made of PBMCs or T cells enriched from blood (not recorded which). The origin of this receptor is a woman aged 40 to 49 who had recovered from COVID-19.

This chain's CDR3 is CASSERGQGVNEQYF. The CDR3 DNA reads as TGTGCCAGCAGTGAAAGAGGACAGGGGGTCAACGAGCAGTACTTC. The gene calls are TRBV6-1 and TRBJ2-7; 10 bases are a match to TRBD1. CDR1 and CDR2 from the germline V gene are MNHNS and SASEGT. CDR3 length equals 15 residues. With V trimmed by 2 bases and J by 5 bases, 6 bases remained unmatched.